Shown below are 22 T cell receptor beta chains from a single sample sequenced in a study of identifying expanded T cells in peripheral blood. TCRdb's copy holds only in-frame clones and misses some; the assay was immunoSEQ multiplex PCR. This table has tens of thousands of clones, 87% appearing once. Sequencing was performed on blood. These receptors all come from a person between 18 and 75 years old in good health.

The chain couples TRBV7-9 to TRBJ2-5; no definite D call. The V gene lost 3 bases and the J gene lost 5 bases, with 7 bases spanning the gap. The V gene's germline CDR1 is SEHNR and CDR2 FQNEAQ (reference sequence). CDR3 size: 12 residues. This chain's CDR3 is CASSFFQETQYF. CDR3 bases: TGTGCCAGCAGCTTCTTCCAGGAGACCCAGTACTTC. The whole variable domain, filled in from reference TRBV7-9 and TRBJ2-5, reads DTGVSQNPRHKITKRGQNVTFRCDPISEHNRLYWYRQTLGQGPEFLTYFQNEAQLEKSRLLSDRFSAERPKGSFSTLEIQRTEQGDSAMYLCASSFFQETQYFGPGTRLLVL.

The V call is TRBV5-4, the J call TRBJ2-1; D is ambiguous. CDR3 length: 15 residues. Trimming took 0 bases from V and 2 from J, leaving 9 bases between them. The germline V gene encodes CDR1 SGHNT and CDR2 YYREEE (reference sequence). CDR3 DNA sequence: TGTGCCAGCAGCTTGGATCAAGACACCTACAATGAGCAGTTCTTC. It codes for CASSLDQDTYNEQFF. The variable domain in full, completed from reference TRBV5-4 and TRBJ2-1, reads ETGVTQSPTHLIKTRGQQVTLRCSSQSGHNTVSWYQQALGQGPQFIFQYYREEENGRGNFPPRFSGLQFPNYSSELNVNALELDDSALYLCASSLDQDTYNEQFFGPGTRLTVL.

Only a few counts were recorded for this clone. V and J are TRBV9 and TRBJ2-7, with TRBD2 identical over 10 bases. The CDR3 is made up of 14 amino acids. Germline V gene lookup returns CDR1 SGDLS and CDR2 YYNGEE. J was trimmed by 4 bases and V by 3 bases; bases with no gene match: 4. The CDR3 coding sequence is TGTGCCAGCAGCGCGACGACTAGCGGGTACGAGCAGTACTTC. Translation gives CASSATTSGYEQYF. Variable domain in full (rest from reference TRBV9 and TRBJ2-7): DSGVTQTPKHLITATGQRVTLRCSPRSGDLSVYWYQQSLDQGLQFLIQYYNGEERAKGNILERFSAQQFPDLHSELNLSSLELGDSALYFCASSATTSGYEQYFGPGTRLTVT.

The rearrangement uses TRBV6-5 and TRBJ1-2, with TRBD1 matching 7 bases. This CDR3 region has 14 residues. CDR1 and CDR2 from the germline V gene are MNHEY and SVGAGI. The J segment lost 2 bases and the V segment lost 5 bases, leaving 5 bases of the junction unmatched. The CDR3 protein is CASSRQGANYGYTF. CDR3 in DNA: TGTGCCAGCAGTAGACAGGGTGCGAACTATGGCTACACCTTC.

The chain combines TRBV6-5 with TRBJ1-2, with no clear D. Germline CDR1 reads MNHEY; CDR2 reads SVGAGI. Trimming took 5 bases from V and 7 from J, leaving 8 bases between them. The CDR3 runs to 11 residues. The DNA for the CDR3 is TGTGCCAGCAGTCATTTAGGTGGCTACACCTTC. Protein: CASSHLGGYTF.

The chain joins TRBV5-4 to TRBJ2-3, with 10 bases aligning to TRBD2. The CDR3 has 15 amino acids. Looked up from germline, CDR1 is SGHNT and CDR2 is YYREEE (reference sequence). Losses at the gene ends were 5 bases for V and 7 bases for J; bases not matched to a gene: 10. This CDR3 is CASRRTGLAPNTQYF. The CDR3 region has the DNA TGTGCCAGCAGACGGACGGGACTAGCGCCTAATACGCAGTATTTT.

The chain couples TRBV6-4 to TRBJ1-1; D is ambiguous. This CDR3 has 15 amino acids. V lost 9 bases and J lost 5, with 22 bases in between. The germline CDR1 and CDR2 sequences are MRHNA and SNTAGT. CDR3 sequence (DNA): TGTGCCAGAATGAGGACGGAAGATGAGGGTACTGAAGCTTTCTTT. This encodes CARMRTEDEGTEAFF.

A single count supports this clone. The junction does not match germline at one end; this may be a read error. Here the CDR3 DNA reads TGTGCCAGCAGTCTTGGACAGCTCTACAAGCAGTACTTC. This sequence encodes CASSLGQLYKQYF. V is TRBV6-5 and J is TRBJ2-7; a weak D match, TRBD1 (6 bases). Germline V gene data show CDR1 as MNHEY and CDR2 as SVGAGI. There are 13 residues in the CDR3.

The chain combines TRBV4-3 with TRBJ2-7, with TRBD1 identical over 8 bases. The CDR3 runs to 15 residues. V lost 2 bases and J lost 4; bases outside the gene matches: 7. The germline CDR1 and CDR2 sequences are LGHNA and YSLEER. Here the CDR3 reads CASSQQGAGEYEQYF. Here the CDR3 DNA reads TGCGCCAGCAGCCAACAGGGGGCTGGGGAATACGAGCAGTACTTC.

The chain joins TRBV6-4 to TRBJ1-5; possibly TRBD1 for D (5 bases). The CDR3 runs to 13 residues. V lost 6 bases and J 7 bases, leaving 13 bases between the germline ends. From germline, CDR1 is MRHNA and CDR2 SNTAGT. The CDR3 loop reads CASSSSGLQPQHF. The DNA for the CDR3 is TGTGCCAGCAGCAGCTCAGGGTTACAGCCCCAGCATTTT.

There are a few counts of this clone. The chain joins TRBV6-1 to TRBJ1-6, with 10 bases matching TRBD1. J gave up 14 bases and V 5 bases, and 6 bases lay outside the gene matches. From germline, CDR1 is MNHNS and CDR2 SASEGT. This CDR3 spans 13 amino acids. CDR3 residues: CASSRQGARTLHF. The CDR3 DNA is TGTGCCAGCAGTAGACAGGGGGCGAGAACCCTCCACTTT.

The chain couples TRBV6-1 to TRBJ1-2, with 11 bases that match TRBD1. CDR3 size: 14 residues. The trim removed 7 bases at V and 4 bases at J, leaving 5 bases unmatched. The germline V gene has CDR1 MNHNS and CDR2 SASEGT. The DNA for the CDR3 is TGTGCCAGCACCGGACAGGGGGCAAGCTATGGCTACACCTTC. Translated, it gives CASTGQGASYGYTF.

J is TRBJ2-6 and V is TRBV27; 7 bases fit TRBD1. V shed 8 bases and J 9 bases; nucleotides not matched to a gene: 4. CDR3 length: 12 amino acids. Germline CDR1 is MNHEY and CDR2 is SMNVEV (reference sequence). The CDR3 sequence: CASGDRFNVLTF. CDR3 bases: TGTGCCAGCGGGGACAGATTCAACGTCCTGACTTTC.

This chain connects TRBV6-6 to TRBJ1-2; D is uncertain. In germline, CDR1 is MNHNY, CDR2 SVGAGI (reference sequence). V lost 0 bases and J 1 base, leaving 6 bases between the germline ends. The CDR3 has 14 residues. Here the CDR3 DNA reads TGTGCCAGCAGTTACTCGCCCAGTAACTATGGCTACACCTTC. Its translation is CASSYSPSNYGYTF.

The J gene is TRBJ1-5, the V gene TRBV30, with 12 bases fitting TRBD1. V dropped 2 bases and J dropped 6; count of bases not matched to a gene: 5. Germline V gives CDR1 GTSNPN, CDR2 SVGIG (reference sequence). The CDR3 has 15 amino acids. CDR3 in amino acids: CAWSSGTGGLQPQHF. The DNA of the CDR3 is TGTGCCTGGAGTTCCGGGACAGGGGGCCTTCAGCCCCAGCATTTT.

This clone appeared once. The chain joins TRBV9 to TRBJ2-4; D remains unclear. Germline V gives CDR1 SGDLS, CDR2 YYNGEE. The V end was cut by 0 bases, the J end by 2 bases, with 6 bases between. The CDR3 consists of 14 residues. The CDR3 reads CASSVAGTKNIQYF. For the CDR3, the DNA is TGTGCCAGCAGCGTAGCCGGAACCAAAAACATTCAGTACTTC.

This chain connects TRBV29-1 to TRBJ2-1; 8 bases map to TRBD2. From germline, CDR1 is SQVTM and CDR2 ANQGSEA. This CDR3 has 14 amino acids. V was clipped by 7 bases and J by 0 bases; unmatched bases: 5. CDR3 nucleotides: TGCAGCGAACGAGCGGGGGACTCCTACAATGAGCAGTTCTTC. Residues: CSERAGDSYNEQFF.

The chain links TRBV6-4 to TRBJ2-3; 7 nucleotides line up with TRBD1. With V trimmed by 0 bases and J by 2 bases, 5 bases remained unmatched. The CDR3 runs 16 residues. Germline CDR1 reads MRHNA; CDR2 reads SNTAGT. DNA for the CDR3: TGTGCCAGCAGTGACTCCCATACAGGGGACACAGATACGCAGTATTTT. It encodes CASSDSHTGDTDTQYF.

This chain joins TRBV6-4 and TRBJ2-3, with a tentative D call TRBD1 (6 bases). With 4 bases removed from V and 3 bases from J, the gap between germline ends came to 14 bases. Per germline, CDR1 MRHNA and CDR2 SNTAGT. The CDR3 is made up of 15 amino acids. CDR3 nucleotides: TGTGCCAGCAGTGCGGGGTCAGGGGAAACAGATACGCAGTATTTT. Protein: CASSAGSGETDTQYF.

The CDR3 loop reads CASSSRNPRESSYEQYF. CDR3 bases: TGTGCCAGCAGCTCTCGAAATCCGCGGGAGTCATCCTACGAGCAGTACTTC. The chain joins TRBV13 to TRBJ2-7; 7 bases are a match to TRBD2. The trim removed 4 bases at V and 1 base at J, leaving 13 bases unmatched. The CDR3 sequence is 17 residues long. Germline V gene lookup returns CDR1 PRHDT and CDR2 FYEKMQ (reference sequence).

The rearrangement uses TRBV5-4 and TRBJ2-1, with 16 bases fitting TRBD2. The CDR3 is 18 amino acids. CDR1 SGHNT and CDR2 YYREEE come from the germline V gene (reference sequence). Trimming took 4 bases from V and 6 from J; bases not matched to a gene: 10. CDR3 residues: CASSRGLAGGTTGNEQFF. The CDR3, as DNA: TGTGCCAGCAGCCGGGGACTAGCGGGAGGGACGACGGGCAATGAGCAGTTCTTC.

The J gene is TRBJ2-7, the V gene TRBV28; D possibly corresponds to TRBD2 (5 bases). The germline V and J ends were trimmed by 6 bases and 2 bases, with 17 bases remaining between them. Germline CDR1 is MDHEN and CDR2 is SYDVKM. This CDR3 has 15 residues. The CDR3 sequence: CASRQLEAEAYEQYF. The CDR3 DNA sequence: TGTGCCAGCAGGCAACTGGAGGCGGAAGCCTACGAGCAGTACTTC.